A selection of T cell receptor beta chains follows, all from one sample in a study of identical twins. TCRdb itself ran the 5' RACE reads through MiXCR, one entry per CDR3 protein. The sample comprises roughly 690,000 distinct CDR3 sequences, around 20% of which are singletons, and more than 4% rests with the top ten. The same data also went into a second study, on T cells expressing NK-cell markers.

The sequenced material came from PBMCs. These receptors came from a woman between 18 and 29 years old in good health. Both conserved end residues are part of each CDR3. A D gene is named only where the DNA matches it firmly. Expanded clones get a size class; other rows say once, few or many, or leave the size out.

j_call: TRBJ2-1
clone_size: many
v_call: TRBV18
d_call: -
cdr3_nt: TGTGCCAGCTCACCGGAACTAGAGAGCGATGAGCAGTTCTTC
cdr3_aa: CASSPELESDEQFF

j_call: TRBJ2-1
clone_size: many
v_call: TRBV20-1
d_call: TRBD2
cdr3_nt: TGCAGTGCTAGACCCCTAGCGGGAGAAGTGAATGAGCAGTTCTTC
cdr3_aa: CSARPLAGEVNEQFF

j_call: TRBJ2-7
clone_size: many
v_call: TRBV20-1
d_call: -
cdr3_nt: TGCAGTGCTAAGCAATCCCTTGGGGAGCAGTACTTC
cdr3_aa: CSAKQSLGEQYF

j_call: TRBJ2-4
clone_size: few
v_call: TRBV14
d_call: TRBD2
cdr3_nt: TGTGCCAGCAGCCAAGCGCGCGGGGGGAAAAACATTCAGTACTTC
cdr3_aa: CASSQARGGKNIQYF

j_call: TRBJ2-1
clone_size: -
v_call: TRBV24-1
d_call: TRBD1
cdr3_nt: TGTGCCACCAGTGATTGGGCGACAGGGGAGTATATCTTC
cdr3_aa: CATSDWATGEYIF

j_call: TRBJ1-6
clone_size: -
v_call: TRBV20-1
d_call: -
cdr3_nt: TGCAGTGCTCCACCAGGGACGAGTAATTCACCCCTCCACTTT
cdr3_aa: CSAPPGTSNSPLHF

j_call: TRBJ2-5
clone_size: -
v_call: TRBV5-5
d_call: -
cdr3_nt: TGTGCCAGCAGCTTGTCGGACTTACAAGAGACCCAGTACTTC
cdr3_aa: CASSLSDLQETQYF

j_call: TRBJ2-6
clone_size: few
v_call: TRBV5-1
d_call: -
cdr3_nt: TGCGCCAGCAGCGCGGGATCCGGCGGGTCTGGGGCCAACGTCCTGACTTTC
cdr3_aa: CASSAGSGGSGANVLTF

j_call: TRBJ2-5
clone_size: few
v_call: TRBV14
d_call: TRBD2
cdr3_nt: TGTGCCAGCAGCCAAGCGTGGCGGGAGACGGAGACCCAGTACTTC
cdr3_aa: CASSQAWRETETQYF

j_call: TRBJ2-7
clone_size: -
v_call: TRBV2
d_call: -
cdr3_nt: TGTGCCAGCAGTGACAGGGGGGACTGGCCCCGGACCTACGAGCAGTACTTC
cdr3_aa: CASSDRGDWPRTYEQYF

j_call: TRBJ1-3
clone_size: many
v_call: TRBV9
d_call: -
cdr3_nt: TGTGCCAGCAGCGTAGATGGAAACACCATATATTTT
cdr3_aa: CASSVDGNTIYF

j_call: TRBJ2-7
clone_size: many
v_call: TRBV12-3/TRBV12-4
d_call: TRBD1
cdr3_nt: TGTGCCAGCAGCACTCCCGACAGGGTCCACGAGCAGTACTTC
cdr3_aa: CASSTPDRVHEQYF

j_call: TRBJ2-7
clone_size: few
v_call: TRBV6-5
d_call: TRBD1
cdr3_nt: TGTGCCAGCAGTTACCTAGGGGGCCGCGACGAGCAGTACTTC
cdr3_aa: CASSYLGGRDEQYF

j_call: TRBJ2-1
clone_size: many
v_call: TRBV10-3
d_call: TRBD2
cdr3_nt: TGTGCCATCAGGGTAGCGGGGGGGCCCAACAATGAGCAGTTCTTC
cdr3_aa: CAIRVAGGPNNEQFF

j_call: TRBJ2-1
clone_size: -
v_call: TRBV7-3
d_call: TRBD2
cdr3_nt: TGTGCCAGCAGCTTAATGAGCGGGGGGGCGAATGAGCAGTTCTTC
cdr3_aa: CASSLMSGGANEQFF

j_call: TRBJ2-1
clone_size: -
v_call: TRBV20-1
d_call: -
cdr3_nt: TGCAGTGCTAGTTGGAGATCCTCCTACAATGAGCAGTTCTTC
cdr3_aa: CSASWRSSYNEQFF

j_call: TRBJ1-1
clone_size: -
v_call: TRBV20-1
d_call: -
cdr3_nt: TGCAGTGCTAGAACCCAGACAGGAGCCACTGAAGCTTTCTTT
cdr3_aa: CSARTQTGATEAFF

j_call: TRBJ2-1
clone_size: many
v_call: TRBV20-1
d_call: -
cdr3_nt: TGCAGTGCTAGAGTCGGGACCTACAATGAGCAGTTCTTC
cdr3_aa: CSARVGTYNEQFF

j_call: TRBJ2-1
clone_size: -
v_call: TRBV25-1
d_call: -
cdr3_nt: TGTGCCAGCAGTGAGTATGTGGGCAGGGGGGTCAATGAGCAGTTCTTC
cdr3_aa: CASSEYVGRGVNEQFF

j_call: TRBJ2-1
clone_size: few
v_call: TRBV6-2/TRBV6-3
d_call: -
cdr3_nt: TGTGCCAGCAGTTACTCGGGCCAATGGGACAATGAGCAGTTCTTC
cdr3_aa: CASSYSGQWDNEQFF

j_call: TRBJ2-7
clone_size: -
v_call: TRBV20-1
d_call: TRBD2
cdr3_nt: TGCAGTGCTGGACTAGCGGGGGACCTCCTCTACGAGCAGTACTTC
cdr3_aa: CSAGLAGDLLYEQYF

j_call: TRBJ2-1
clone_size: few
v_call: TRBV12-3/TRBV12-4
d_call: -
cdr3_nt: TGTGCCAGCAGGGAGTTCCTGAGCTCCTACAATGAGCAGTTCTTC
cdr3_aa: CASREFLSSYNEQFF

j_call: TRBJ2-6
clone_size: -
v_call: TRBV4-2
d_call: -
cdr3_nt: TGTGCCAGCAGCCCTCAGGGCAGCCTAACGGCCTCTGGGGCCAACGTCCTGACTTTC
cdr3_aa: CASSPQGSLTASGANVLTF

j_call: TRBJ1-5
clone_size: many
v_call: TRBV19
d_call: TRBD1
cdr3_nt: TGTGCCAGTAGGGGGGGGACAGGGGGCAATCAGCCCCAGCATTTT
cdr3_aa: CASRGGTGGNQPQHF

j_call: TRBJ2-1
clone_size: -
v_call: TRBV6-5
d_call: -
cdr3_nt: TGTGCCAGCAGTTATACAGACTCCTACAATGAGCAGTTCTTC
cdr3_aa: CASSYTDSYNEQFF

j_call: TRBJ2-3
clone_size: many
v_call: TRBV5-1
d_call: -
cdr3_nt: TGCGCCAGCAGCTTCGCAGGGCAGGGGGATACGCAGTATTTT
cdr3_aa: CASSFAGQGDTQYF

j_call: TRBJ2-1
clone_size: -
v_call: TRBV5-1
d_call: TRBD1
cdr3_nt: TGCGCCAGCAGACTTGGGGGACAGGGGTACAATGAGCAGTTCTTC
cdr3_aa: CASRLGGQGYNEQFF

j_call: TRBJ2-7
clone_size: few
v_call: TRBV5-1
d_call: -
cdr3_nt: TGCGCCAGCAGCTTGGTAGGGCCGGGGGAGCAGTACTTC
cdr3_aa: CASSLVGPGEQYF